The source of this T cell receptor beta chain is a study of vaccination and CD4 T cells after COVID-19. Study background: Those taking part got two shots of either the BNT162b2 or the mRNA-1273 vaccine. Broader study findings: Convalescent patients were relatively few, and early post-infection timepoints were missing. 304 of 307 vaccine-specific clones from convalescent patients were spike mono-reactive.

Treatment reported: approximately nine-day PBMC culture with coronavirus spike peptide pools or control peptides (ViraFEST assay). CD4+ T cells of the unexposed donor were collected before the COVID-19 pandemic (2011-2018). Researchers reported culturing 2 million or so PBMCs per well with 8.5 to 10 IU/ml IL-2 and roughly 9.1 ug/ml peptide pools. The CDR3 has 15 residues. Germline values: CDR1 LNHDA, CDR2 SQIVND (reference sequence). Trimming shortened V by 3 bases and J by 0 bases, and 9 bases separated the two germline ends. Once obtained from cultured CD4+ T cells, the DNA was sequenced using the Oncomine TCR Beta short-read assay. TCRdb used MiXCR to reprocess the PCR reads, holding one entry per CDR3 protein. The data contain roughly 4,000 distinct CDR3 sequences, less than 50% of them seen just once; the ten biggest clones take up 40% to 55%. Comments on this clonotype: Antigen unknown.

The rearrangement links TRBV19 to TRBJ2-1, with D unresolved. This clonotype was sampled from a human donor in good health. The sequenced sample was CD4+ T cells from blood, cultured in vitro. The CDR3 protein is CASSISLSSYNEQFF. Written as DNA, the CDR3 is TGTGCCAGTAGTATCTCCCTTAGCTCCTACAATGAGCAGTTCTTC.